This T cell receptor beta chain appears in the sequencing data of a study of shared clonotypes between healthy human individuals. As regards this clone: What it binds is not known.

Overall study findings and caveats: The sole specimen, blood, was sampled, and tissue repertoires likely differ.

The study ran the assay at deep level. 200 to 250 ng DNA, around 30,000 T cell genomes, went into each sorted-subset replicate PCR. TCRdb keeps only in-frame clones here, not all; method: immunoSEQ multiplex PCR. The table lists fewer than 400,000 clones, less than 85% of them singletons. V was clipped by 5 bases and J by 6 bases, with 10 bases between them. CDR1 is MNHNS and CDR2 is SASEGT in the germline V gene. This CDR3 has 12 residues. The gene calls are TRBV6-1 and TRBJ1-1, with TRBD1 as a possible D gene (5 bases). The sequenced material came from memory CD4+ T cells sorted from blood. The subset is: CD45RA-negative fraction. The sequence derives from a man in his thirties or forties in good health. CDR3 amino acids: CASSSIRAEAFF. The CDR3 DNA reads as TGTGCCAGCAGTTCCATCAGGGCTGAAGCTTTCTTT.